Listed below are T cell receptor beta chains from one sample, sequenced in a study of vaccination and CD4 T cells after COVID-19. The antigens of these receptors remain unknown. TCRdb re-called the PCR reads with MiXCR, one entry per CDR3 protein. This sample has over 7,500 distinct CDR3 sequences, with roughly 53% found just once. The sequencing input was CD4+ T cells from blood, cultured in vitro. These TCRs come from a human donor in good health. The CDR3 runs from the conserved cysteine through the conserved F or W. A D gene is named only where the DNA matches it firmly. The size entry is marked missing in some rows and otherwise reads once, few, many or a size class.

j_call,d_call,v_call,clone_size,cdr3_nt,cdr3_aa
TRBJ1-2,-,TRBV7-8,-,TGTGCCAGCAGCTTAAGGCGGGGGGTTCGCGATGGCTACACCTTC,CASSLRRGVRDGYTF
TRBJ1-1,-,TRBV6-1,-,TGTGCCAGCAGTAAAGGGCGCGACACTGAAGCTTTCTTT,CASSKGRDTEAFF
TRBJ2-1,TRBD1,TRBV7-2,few,TGTGCCAGCAGCCCGACAGGGGTGAATGAGCAGTTCTTC,CASSPTGVNEQFF
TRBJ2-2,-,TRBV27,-,TGTGCCAGCAGCAAAGAAGGCCTGGGGAGCACCGGGGAGCTGTTTTTT,CASSKEGLGSTGELFF
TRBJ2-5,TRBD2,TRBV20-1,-,TGCAGTGCTGGTTCACTAGCGGCCGTCCAAGAGACCCAGTACTTC,CSAGSLAAVQETQYF
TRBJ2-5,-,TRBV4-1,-,TGCGCCAGCAGCCAAGTCCCCTTAGCGACCGGGGAGACCCAGTACTTC,CASSQVPLATGETQYF
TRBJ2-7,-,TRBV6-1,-,TGTGCCAGCAGTGAAGCCGGGACACTACTCTACGAGCAGTACTTC,CASSEAGTLLYEQYF
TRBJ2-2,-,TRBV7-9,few,TGTGCCAGCAGCTCGGGACGGAACACCGGGGAGCTGTTTTTT,CASSSGRNTGELFF
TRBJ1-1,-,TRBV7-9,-,TGTGCCAGCAGGTCAGGGGCCGGTTCTGAAGCTTTCTTT,CASRSGAGSEAFF
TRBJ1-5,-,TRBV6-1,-,TGTGCCGGCAGGGGACATTACCCCTTCGGCAGCAATCAGCCCCAGCATTTT,CAGRGHYPFGSNQPQHF
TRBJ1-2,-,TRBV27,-,TGTGCCAGCAGTTTATCCCAACCAGGGTATGGCTACACCTTC,CASSLSQPGYGYTF
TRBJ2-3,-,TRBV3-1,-,TGTGCCAGCAGCCAAGAGGGAGCCGCCACAGATACGCAGTATTTT,CASSQEGAATDTQYF
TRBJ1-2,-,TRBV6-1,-,TGTGCCAGCCGAGCCGCGGAGCGGAACTATGGCTACACCTTC,CASRAAERNYGYTF
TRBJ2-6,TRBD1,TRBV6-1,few,TGTGCCAGCAGTCCACAGACAGGGTCTGGGGCCAACGTCCTGACTTTC,CASSPQTGSGANVLTF
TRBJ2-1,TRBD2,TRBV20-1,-,TGCAGTGCTAGAACCCCCAGCGGGGGCCGCAATGAGCAGTTCTTC,CSARTPSGGRNEQFF
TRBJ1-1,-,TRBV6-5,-,TGTGCCAGCAGTTTATACGGGTTAGGGACTGAAGCTTTCTTT,CASSLYGLGTEAFF
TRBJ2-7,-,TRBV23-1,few,TGCGCCAGCAGTCAAGGCTTACAGGGTGCCTACGAGCAGTACTTC,CASSQGLQGAYEQYF
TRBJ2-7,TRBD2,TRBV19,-,TGTGCCAGTAGTGAGGGGACTAGCGGGAGCTACGAGCAGTACTTC,CASSEGTSGSYEQYF
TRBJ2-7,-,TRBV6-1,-,TGTGCCAGCACCCCGGGGCACTCCTACGAGCAGTACTTC,CASTPGHSYEQYF
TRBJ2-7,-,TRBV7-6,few,TGTGCCAGCAGCTCCCTCCCCAAGGTCGAGCAGTACTTC,CASSSLPKVEQYF
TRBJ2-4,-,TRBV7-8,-,TGTGCCAGCAGTAACCGGGGCCCACTAGGAAGAGCCAAAAACATTCAGTACTTC,CASSNRGPLGRAKNIQYF
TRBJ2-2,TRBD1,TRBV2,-,TGTGCCAGCAGTGAATTAGTTACAGGGGACGGGGAGCTGTTTTTT,CASSELVTGDGELFF
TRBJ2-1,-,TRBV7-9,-,TGTGCCAGCAGACCACCCAGTGATGAGCAGTTCTTC,CASRPPSDEQFF
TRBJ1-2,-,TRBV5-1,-,TGCGCCAGCAGGGCAATCCTGGACACCAAAGTAAACTATGGCTACACCTTC,CASRAILDTKVNYGYTF
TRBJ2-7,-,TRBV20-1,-,TGCAGTGCTAGCGGGGGCCATCCCCCACCTTACGAGCAGTACTTC,CSASGGHPPPYEQYF
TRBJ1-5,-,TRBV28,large,TGTGCCAGCAGTTTGAGTAGCAATCAGCCCCAGCATTTT,CASSLSSNQPQHF
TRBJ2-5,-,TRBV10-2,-,TGCGCCAGCAGTGAGGGCAGGGGGGGGACCCAGTACTTC,CASSEGRGGTQYF
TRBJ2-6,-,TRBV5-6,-,TGTGCCAGCAGCTGGGACACCTCTGGGGCCAACGTCCTGACTTTC,CASSWDTSGANVLTF
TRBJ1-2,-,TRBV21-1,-,TGTGCCAGCGGGCGTAGGAGGGTTGGCTACACCTTC,CASGRRRVGYTF
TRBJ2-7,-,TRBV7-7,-,TGTGCCAGCAGCTTAGTTGAGGGCTACGAGCAGTACTTC,CASSLVEGYEQYF
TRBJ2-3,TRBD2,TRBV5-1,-,TGCGCCAGCAGCTTGGCCGGGACTAGCGGGGGCGGCGCAGATACGCAGTATTTT,CASSLAGTSGGGADTQYF
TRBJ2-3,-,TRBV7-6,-,TGTGCCAGCAGCGCGACAGATACGCAGTATTTT,CASSATDTQYF
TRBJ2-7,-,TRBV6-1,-,TGTGCCAGCAGTGTTAGCGGTTTCGAGCAGTACTTC,CASSVSGFEQYF
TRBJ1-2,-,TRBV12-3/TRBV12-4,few,TGTGCCAGCACCCCGACAGAGAACTATGGCTACACCTTC,CASTPTENYGYTF
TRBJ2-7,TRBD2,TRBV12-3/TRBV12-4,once,TGTGCCAGCAGTTTGACTAGCGGGCCGTACGAGCAGTACTTC,CASSLTSGPYEQYF
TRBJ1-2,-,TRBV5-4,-,TGTGCCAGCAGCTTGCAGGCCCCTAGGGGCTACTATGGCTACACCTTC,CASSLQAPRGYYGYTF
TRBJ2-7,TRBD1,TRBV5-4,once,TGTGCCAGCAGGCTCGACAGGGGAGTTGGTAGCGAGCAGTACTTC,CASRLDRGVGSEQYF
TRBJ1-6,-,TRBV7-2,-,TGTGCCAGCAGCTTTGATGGGGGCGCTGGATCACCCCTCCACTTT,CASSFDGGAGSPLHF
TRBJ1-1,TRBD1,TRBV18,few,TGTGCCAGCTCACCGACTCGGGCAGGGGGTACCACTGAAGCTTTCTTT,CASSPTRAGGTTEAFF
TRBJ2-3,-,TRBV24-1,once,TGTGCCACCAGTGAGCAGGGGACACCCGATACGCAGTATTTT,CATSEQGTPDTQYF
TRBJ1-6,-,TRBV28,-,TGTGCCAGCAGTTTTGGCGGGGCCAGGGGAGATTCACCCCTCCACTTT,CASSFGGARGDSPLHF
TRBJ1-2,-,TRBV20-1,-,TGCAGTGCTAGCCAAAACCCCTATGGCTACACCTTC,CSASQNPYGYTF
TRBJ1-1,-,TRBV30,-,TGTGCCTGGATGTTGGCAGGGGCCCGGGAAGCTTTCTTT,CAWMLAGAREAFF
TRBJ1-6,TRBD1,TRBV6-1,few,TGTGCCAGCAGCCGCGGACAGGTCGGCGGTTCACCCCTCCACTTT,CASSRGQVGGSPLHF
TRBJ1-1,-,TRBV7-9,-,TGTGCCAGCAGCTTAGGGGTAGCTGGCACTGAAGCTTTCTTT,CASSLGVAGTEAFF
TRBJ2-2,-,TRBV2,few,TGTGCCAGCAGTGGGACAGCGAACACCGGGGAGCTGTTTTTT,CASSGTANTGELFF
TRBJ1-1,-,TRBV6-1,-,TGTGCCAGCAGTGAATCGAGGGTGGAGGTGTTCACTGAAGCTTTCTTT,CASSESRVEVFTEAFF
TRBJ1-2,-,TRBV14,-,TGTGCCAGCAGTCCTTCGATCGGGCGGGGCTACACCTTC,CASSPSIGRGYTF
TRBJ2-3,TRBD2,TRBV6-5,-,TGTGCCAGCAGTTACTCCGGGACTAGCGGGAGCCACACAGATACGCAGTATTTT,CASSYSGTSGSHTDTQYF
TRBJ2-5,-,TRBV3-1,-,TGTGCCAGCAGGTCCGGGGGCCGGGAGACCCAGTACTTC,CASRSGGRETQYF